The next 9 T cell receptor beta chains were all read from a single sample in a study of T cell responses to AZD1222 COVID-19 vaccine. Clones were sequenced by immunoSEQ multiplex PCR, and TCRdb holds only the in-frame ones, with some missing. Counted here are roughly 120,000 clones, 88% occurring once; the ten biggest clones make up 1.5% to 2%. Sequencing was performed on peripheral blood, taken on day 0 of AZD1222 vaccination. These receptors were obtained from an adult in good health.

The chain couples TRBV27 to TRBJ1-2; the match to TRBD1 covers 9 bases. Per the germline V gene, CDR1 is MNHEY and CDR2 is SMNVEV (reference sequence). J gave up 7 bases and V 5 bases, and 2 bases lay outside the gene matches. The CDR3 contains 12 residues. The CDR3 here is CASSGTGFGYTF. CDR3 nucleotides: TGTGCCAGCAGTGGGACAGGGTTTGGCTACACCTTC.

This chain joins TRBV29-1 and TRBJ2-3; 9 bases are a match to TRBD2. The CDR3 totals 15 residues. Germline CDR1 and CDR2: SQVTM and ANQGSEA. V was pared by 7 bases and J by 3 bases, with 11 bases of the junction left unmatched. CDR3 DNA: TGCAGCGCTGGTCGTGGCGGGGGGGGTACAGATACGCAGTATTTT. Translation gives CSAGRGGGGTDTQYF.

In its sample, this clone was seen once. The gene calls are TRBV6-5 and TRBJ1-6; no clear D. The CDR3 consists of 12 residues. Between the trimmed V and J ends, which lost 2 bases and 11 bases, there was a span of 7 bases. From germline, CDR1 is MNHEY and CDR2 SVGAGI. The CDR3 reads CASSYQRAPLHF. The CDR3 DNA reads TGTGCCAGCAGTTACCAAAGGGCACCCCTCCACTTT.

The chain joins TRBV7-2 to TRBJ2-5; tentative D call: TRBD2 (5 bases). The V gene lost 6 bases and the J gene lost 0 bases, with 14 bases spanning the gap. Looked up from germline, CDR1 is SGHTA and CDR2 is FQGNSA. This CDR3 spans 15 amino acids. In nucleotides, the CDR3 is TGTGCCAGCAGTCCTCAAGCCGGGAACCAAGAGACCCAGTACTTC. It is translated as CASSPQAGNQETQYF.

This chain links TRBV4-1 with TRBJ2-7; 7 positions match TRBD2. This CDR3 is built from 13 residues. Germline V CDR1 and CDR2: MGHRA, YSYEKL. Losses at the gene ends were 3 bases for V and 3 bases for J; bases not matched to a gene: 2. CDR3 protein: CASSHRDYYEQYF. The CDR3, as DNA: TGCGCCAGCAGCCACCGGGACTACTACGAGCAGTACTTC.

The chain couples TRBV11-2 to TRBJ1-2; 7 nucleotides agree with TRBD1. The CDR3 sequence is 14 residues long. Germline V gene lookup returns CDR1 SGHAT and CDR2 FQNNGV. J gave up 7 bases and V 6 bases, and 11 bases lay outside the gene matches. The CDR3 protein is CASRSVRDRAGYTF. The DNA of the CDR3 is TGTGCCAGCAGGTCAGTCCGGGACAGAGCTGGCTACACCTTC.

The chain is built from TRBV7-9 and TRBJ1-5, with D perhaps TRBD1 (6 bases). Germline V CDR1 and CDR2: SEHNR, FQNEAQ (reference sequence). V lost 5 bases, J lost 3 bases, and 11 bases lay in between. The CDR3 runs 14 residues. The CDR3 sequence is CASSQGQYNQPQHF. In nucleotides, the CDR3 is TGTGCCAGCAGCCAAGGACAGTACAATCAGCCCCAGCATTTT.

The J gene is TRBJ1-3, the V gene TRBV19; no definite D call. The CDR3 loop spans 12 amino acids. Trimming cost V 5 bases and J 3 bases, with 5 bases left between them. CDR1 and CDR2 (germline): LNHDA, SQIVND (reference sequence). The CDR3 region has the DNA TGTGCCAGTAGTGCGATTGGAAACACCATATATTTT. It codes for CASSAIGNTIYF.

The gene calls are TRBV7-9 and TRBJ2-5, with 14 bases aligning to TRBD2. This CDR3 is built from 16 residues. Germline-derived CDR1 and CDR2 are SEHNR and FQNEAQ (reference sequence). V gave up 4 bases and J gave up 5 bases; unmatched junction bases: 6. Here the CDR3 DNA reads TGTGCCAGCAGCTCCCCGGGACTAGCGGGAGTCGAGACCCAGTACTTC. Translated, it gives CASSSPGLAGVETQYF.